Below, 2 T cell receptor beta chains from the same sample are listed, as sequenced in a study of T cell responses to AZD1222 COVID-19 vaccine. TCRdb keeps only in-frame clones here, not all; method: immunoSEQ multiplex PCR. This table holds around 150,000 clones, 80% to 95% found once. This material consisted of peripheral blood, taken 28 days after the second AZD1222 dose. The receptors originated from an adult who received the AZD1222 COVID-19 vaccine.

The chain couples TRBV7-8 to TRBJ1-5; perhaps TRBD1 as D (6 bases). Trimming shortened V by 5 bases and J by 7 bases, and 12 bases separated the two germline ends. Germline lookup yields CDR1 SGHVS and CDR2 FQNEAQ. The CDR3 has 13 amino acids. The CDR3 protein is CASSQQGYQPQHF. The DNA for the CDR3 is TGTGCCAGCAGCCAACAGGGCTACCAGCCCCAGCATTTT.

The chain joins TRBV12-3 or TRBV12-4 to TRBJ1-2; tentatively, D is TRBD1 (5 bases). V lost 5 bases and J 7 bases, leaving 11 bases between the germline ends. CDR3 length equals 12 residues. For the CDR3, the DNA is TGTGCCAGCAGTCCGGGGGGGGGTGGCTACACCTTC. Its protein product is CASSPGGGGYTF.